The TCR beta chain described here comes from a study of regulatory T cells in long-lasting Graves disease. Study-level results: Preferential use of TRBV28, TRBJ1-2 and TRBJ2-5 was seen in persistent disease.

Germline CDR1 GTSNPN, CDR2 SVGIG (reference sequence). CDR3 length: 13 residues. On this clonotype: What it binds is unknown.

Time point indicated: newly diagnosed GD, antithyroid drugs for less than 3 months. Preparation of the TCR library used RNA extracted from PBMCs. Combining iRepertoire HTBI primers with Arm-PCR of CDR3 regions, the authors built TCR beta libraries. Authors' processing steps: Across the samples, identification revealed approximately 66 TRBV and 13 to 15 TRBJ segments. One entry per CDR3 protein, called by TCRdb with MiXCR from the multiplex PCR reads. The V and J calls, along with clone size, are taken from TCRdb and not from the paper's own processing. Of hundreds of thousands of distinct CDR3 sequences listed, 15% to 20% are singletons. The data also belong to a second study, concerning T cells in Graves' hyperthyroidism and ophthalmopathy. As that study records: The authors deemed Graves' hyperthyroidism stable absent ophthalmopathy progression within 18 months.

Source: peripheral blood mononuclear cells (PBMCs), taken at new diagnosis, from a patient treated with antithyroid drugs. The V gene is TRBV30, the J gene TRBJ1-6; 7 positions agree with TRBD1. This receptor was identified in a woman in her 30s with Graves disease. CDR3 loop: CAFGQDVVSPLHF. In nucleotides, the CDR3 is TGTGCGTTTGGACAGGACGTAGTTTCACCCCTCCACTTT.